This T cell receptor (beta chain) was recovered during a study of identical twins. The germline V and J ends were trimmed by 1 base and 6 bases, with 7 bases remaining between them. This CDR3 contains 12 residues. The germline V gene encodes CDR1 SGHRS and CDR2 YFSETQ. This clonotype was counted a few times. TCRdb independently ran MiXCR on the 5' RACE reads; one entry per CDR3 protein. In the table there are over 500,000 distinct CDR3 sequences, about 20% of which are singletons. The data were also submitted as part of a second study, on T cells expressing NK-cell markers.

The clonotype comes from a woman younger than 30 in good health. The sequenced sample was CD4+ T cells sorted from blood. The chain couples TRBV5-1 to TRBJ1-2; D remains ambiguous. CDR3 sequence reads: CASSLHGDGYTF. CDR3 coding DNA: TGCGCCAGCAGCTTGCACGGGGATGGCTACACCTTC. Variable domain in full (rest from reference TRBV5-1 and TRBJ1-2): KAGVTQTPRYLIKTRGQQVTLSCSPISGHRSVSWYQQTPGQGLQFLFEYFSETQRNKGNFPGRFSGRQFSNSRSEMNVSTLELGDSALYLCASSLHGDGYTFGSGTRLTVV.